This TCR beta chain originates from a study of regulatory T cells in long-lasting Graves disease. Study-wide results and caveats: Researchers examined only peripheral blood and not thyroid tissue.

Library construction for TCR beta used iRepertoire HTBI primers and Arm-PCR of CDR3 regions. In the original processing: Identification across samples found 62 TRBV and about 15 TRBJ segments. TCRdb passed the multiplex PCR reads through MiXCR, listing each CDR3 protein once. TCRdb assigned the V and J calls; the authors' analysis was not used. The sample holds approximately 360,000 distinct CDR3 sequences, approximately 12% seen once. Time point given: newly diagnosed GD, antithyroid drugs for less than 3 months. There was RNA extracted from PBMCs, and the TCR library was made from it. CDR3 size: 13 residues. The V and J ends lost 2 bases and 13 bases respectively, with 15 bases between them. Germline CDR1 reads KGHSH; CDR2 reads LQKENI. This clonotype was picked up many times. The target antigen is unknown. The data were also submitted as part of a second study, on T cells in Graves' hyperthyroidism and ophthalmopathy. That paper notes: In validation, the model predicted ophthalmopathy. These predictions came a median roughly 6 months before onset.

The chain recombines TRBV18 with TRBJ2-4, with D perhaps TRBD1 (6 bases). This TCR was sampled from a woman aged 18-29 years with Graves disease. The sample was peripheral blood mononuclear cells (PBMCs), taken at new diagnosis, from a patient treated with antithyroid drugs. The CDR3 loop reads CASSPFPGEPQYF. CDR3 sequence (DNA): TGTGCCAGCTCACCATTTCCAGGGGAACCCCAGTACTTC.